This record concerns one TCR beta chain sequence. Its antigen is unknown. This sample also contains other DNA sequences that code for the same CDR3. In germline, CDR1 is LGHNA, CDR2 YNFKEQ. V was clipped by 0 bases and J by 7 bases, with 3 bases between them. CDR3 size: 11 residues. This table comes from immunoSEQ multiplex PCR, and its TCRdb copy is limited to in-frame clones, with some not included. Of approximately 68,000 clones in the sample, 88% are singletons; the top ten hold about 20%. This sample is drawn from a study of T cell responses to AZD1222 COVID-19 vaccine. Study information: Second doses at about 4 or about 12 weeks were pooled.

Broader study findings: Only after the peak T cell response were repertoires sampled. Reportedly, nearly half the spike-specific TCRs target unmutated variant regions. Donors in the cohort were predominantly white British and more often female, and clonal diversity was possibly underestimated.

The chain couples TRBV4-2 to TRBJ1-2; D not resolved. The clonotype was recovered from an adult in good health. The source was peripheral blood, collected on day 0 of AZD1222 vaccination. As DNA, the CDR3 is TGTGCCAGCAGCCAAGAGGGTGGCTACACCTTC. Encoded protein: CASSQEGGYTF.